The rows below give T cell receptor beta chains drawn from one sample of a study of CD4 and CD8 cells across lung adenocarcinoma regions. TCRdb re-analysed the PCR reads in MiXCR, keeping a single row per CDR3 protein. The sample holds some 20,000 distinct CDR3 sequences, 46% seen once. Sequences were obtained from CD4+ T cells from the margin of a lung tumor. The receptors originated from a male donor with lung adenocarcinoma. The CD4 and CD8 labels of this study may be unreliable. CDR3s include the opening cysteine and the closing phenylalanine or tryptophan. D genes are given only for firm matches. Size is omitted from some rows. Given values are once, few, many or a class for expanded clones.

TRBJ2-7 TRBV7-8 NA NA TGTGCCAGCAGCCCTGGCCGGCAGTCCTACGAGCAGTACTTC CASSPGRQSYEQYF
TRBJ2-1 TRBV6-1 NA NA TGTGCCAGCAGTGATCGGACTAAGCAGTTCTTC CASSDRTKQFF
TRBJ2-1 TRBV6-1 TRBD2 NA TGTGCCAGCACCCCGGCTAGCGGGGTATACAATGAGCAGTTCTTC CASTPASGVYNEQFF
TRBJ2-4 TRBV10-2 NA NA TGCGGCGGCAGGGGAGTGGGAGGCAAAAATACGCAGTACTTC CGGRGVGGKNTQYF
TRBJ2-7 TRBV6-4 TRBD2 NA TGTGCCAGCAGTGAGGGGAGCGGGGCCAAAGATACGCAGTACTTC CASSEGSGAKDTQYF
TRBJ2-1 TRBV6-1 TRBD2 NA TGTGCCAGCGATTTAGGACTAGCGGGGGGGCGGACCTACAATGAGCAGTTCTTC CASDLGLAGGRTYNEQFF
TRBJ2-5 TRBV7-2 NA few TGTGCCAGCAGCTTACAGGGCGGCGGAGGAGAGACCCAGTACTTC CASSLQGGGGETQYF
TRBJ2-2 TRBV10-1 TRBD2 many TGCGCCACCATGCCCCGGCTAGCGGGTCCTACCGGGGAGCTGTTTTTT CATMPRLAGPTGELFF
TRBJ2-6 TRBV5-5 NA NA TGTGCCAGCAGCTCTCGGAGGGACACTCTCATGCTGTACTTT CASSSRRDTLMLYF
TRBJ2-7 TRBV7-2 NA few TGTGCCAGCAGCGCCGCGCGGGCTTACGAGCAGTACTTC CASSAARAYEQYF
TRBJ2-3 TRBV24-1 TRBD1 NA TGTGGCACCAGGGGGTTGGGAAGCAAAGATACGCAGTACTTT CGTRGLGSKDTQYF
TRBJ2-7 TRBV12-3/TRBV12-4 TRBD1 many TGTGCCAGCAGTTTGGGACAGTTATACGAGCAGTACTTC CASSLGQLYEQYF
TRBJ2-1 TRBV6-4 TRBD1 many TGTGCCAGCAGTGACGGACAGGGACACAATGAGCAGTTCTTC CASSDGQGHNEQFF
TRBJ2-3 TRBV12-3/TRBV12-4 TRBD1 NA TGTGCCAGCAGTCCGGGACAGGGGCCAGAGACGCAGTATTTT CASSPGQGPETQYF
TRBJ2-1 TRBV3-1 NA NA TGTGCCAGCAGCCAAGATAGCAGGGCCTTTAATGAGCAGTTCTTC CASSQDSRAFNEQFF
TRBJ2-3 TRBV5-1 TRBD1 NA TGCGCCAGCAGCTCCGGACAGGGCTTGGGCACAGATACGCAGTATTTT CASSSGQGLGTDTQYF
TRBJ2-4 TRBV6-4 NA NA TGTGCCAGGCGTGACGGGGGCGGGAGCGAAAACATTCAGTATTTC CARRDGGGSENIQYF
TRBJ2-1 TRBV6-5 TRBD2 NA TGTGCCAGCAGTTACGGGCAGCTAGCGGATTACAATGAGCAGTTCTTC CASSYGQLADYNEQFF
TRBJ2-4 TRBV6-4 NA once TGTGCCAGCAGTGACGGGCTGTGGGGCAAAGACACTCAGTACTTC CASSDGLWGKDTQYF
TRBJ1-1 TRBV6-2/TRBV6-3 TRBD1 NA TGTGCCAGCACCTACTCAGGGGGGACTGAAGCTTTCTTT CASTYSGGTEAFF
TRBJ2-7 TRBV6-2/TRBV6-3 TRBD2 few TGTGCCAGCAGTTATCCCCTAGCGGGATACTACGAGCAGTACTTC CASSYPLAGYYEQYF
TRBJ2-7 TRBV27 TRBD1 few TGTGCCAGCAGTTTAACCGGGACAGGGGACTACGAGCAGTACTTC CASSLTGTGDYEQYF
TRBJ2-3 TRBV10-2 NA NA TGCGCCAGCAGGCGGGTGGGAGCCAAAGATACGCAGTATTTT CASRRVGAKDTQYF
TRBJ2-4 TRBV4-1 NA NA TGCGCCAGCAGCCAAGGGCGCGGGGACCAAGAGATTCAGTACTTC CASSQGRGDQEIQYF
TRBJ2-3 TRBV5-1 NA few TGCGCCAGCAGCTTGGGGAGCGGCACCATCTCTTTTCATACAGATACGCAGTATTTT CASSLGSGTISFHTDTQYF
TRBJ1-3 TRBV30 NA NA TGTGCCTGGAGTGCCCCGCCGGTCCACTCTGGAAACACCATATATTTT CAWSAPPVHSGNTIYF
TRBJ2-4 TRBV10-2 NA NA TGCGGCGGCACGGGGCTGGGAGCCACAAACATTCAGTACTTT CGGTGLGATNIQYF
TRBJ2-1 TRBV7-2 NA medium-sized TGTGCCAGCAGGTCTAGGGGAGACAATGAGCAGTTCTTC CASRSRGDNEQFF
TRBJ2-1 TRBV6-1 NA NA TGTGCCAGCAGTGAACTCTCGGGCAATGAGCAGTTCTTC CASSELSGNEQFF